Only a few counts were recorded for the clone carrying this T cell receptor beta chain. With 60 Vbeta and 13 Jbeta primers, the PCR was carried out. Using immunoSEQ multiplex PCR, the repertoire was profiled, and TCRdb retains in-frame clones only, with some absent. The table lists roughly 120,000 clones, roughly 15% of them singletons. The CDR3 is made up of 18 amino acids. This entry comes from a study of cytomegalovirus exposure and HLA in healthy donors. Input material: PBMCs. The sequence was obtained from a woman younger than 30 in good health and CMV-seronegative. The chain links TRBV21-1 to TRBJ2-2; TRBD2, the table's D call, was not compared with the DNA. TRBV21-1 is deemed a pseudogene. The CDR3 sequence: CASSNVGGTPPNTGELFF. The CDR3 nucleotides read TGTGCCAGCAGCAATGTCGGGGGTACACCACCGAACACCGGGGAGCTGTTTTTT.